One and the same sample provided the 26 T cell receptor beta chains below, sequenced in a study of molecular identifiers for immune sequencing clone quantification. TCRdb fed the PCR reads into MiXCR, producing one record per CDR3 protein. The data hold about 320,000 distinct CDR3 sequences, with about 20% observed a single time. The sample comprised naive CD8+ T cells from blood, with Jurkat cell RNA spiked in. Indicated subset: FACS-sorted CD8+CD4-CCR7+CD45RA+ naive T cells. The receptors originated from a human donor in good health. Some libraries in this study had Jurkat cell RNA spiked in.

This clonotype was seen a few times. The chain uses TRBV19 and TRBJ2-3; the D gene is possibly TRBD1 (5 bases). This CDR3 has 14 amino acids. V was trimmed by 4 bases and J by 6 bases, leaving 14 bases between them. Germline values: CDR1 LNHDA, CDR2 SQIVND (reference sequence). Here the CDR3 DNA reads TGTGCCAGTAGTAGTTGGAAGGGGATCGATACGCAGTATTTT. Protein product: CASSSWKGIDTQYF.

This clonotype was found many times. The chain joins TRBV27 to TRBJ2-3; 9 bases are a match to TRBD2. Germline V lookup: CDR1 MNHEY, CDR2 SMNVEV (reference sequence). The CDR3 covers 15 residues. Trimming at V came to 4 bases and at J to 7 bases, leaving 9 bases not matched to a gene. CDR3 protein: CASSSAGGPRHTQYF. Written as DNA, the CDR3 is TGTGCCAGCAGTTCAGCGGGAGGCCCTCGACATACGCAGTATTTT.

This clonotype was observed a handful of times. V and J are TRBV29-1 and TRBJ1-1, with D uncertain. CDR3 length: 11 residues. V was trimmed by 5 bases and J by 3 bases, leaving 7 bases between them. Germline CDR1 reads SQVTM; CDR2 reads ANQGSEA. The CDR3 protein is CSVPSDTEAFF. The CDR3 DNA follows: TGCAGCGTTCCCAGCGACACTGAAGCTTTCTTT. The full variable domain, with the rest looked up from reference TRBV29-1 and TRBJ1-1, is SAVISQKPSRDICQRGTSLTIQCQVDSQVTMMFWYRQQPGQSLTLIATANQGSEATYESGFVIDKFPISRPNLTFSTLTVSNMSPEDSSIYLCSVPSDTEAFFGQGTRLTVV.

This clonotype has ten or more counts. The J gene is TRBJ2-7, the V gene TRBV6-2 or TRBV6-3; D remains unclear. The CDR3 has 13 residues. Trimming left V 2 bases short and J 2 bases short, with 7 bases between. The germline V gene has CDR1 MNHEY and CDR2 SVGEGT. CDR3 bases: TGTGCCAGCAGTTACGCCCAAGCCTACGAGCAGTACTTC. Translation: CASSYAQAYEQYF.

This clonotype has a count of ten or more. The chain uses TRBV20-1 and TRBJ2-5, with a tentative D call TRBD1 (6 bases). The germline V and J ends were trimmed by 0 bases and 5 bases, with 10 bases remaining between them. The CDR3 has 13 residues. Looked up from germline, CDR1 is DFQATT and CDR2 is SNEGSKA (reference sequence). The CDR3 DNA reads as TGCAGTGCTAGAGACAGGGGATGGGAGACCCAGTACTTC. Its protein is CSARDRGWETQYF.

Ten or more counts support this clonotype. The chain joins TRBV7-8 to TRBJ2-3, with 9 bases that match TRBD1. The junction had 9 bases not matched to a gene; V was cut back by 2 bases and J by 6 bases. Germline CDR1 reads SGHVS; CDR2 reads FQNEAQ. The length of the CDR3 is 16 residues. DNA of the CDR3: TGTGCCAGCAGCTTACTTCCGGGACAGGGACATGATACGCAGTATTTT. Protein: CASSLLPGQGHDTQYF.

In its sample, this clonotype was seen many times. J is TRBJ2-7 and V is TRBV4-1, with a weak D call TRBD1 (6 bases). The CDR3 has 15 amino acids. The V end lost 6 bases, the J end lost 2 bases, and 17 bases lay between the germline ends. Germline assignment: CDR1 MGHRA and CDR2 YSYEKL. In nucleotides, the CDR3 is TGCGCCAGCAGTCGCAGTCAAGGGGGACCCTACGAGCAGTACTTC. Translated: CASSRSQGGPYEQYF.

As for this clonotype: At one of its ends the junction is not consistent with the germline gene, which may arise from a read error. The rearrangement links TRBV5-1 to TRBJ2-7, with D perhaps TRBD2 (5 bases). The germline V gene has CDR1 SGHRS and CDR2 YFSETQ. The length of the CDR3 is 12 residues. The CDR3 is CANSPLSDEQYF. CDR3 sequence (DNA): TGCGCCAACAGCCCTCTTAGCGACGAGCAGTACTTC.

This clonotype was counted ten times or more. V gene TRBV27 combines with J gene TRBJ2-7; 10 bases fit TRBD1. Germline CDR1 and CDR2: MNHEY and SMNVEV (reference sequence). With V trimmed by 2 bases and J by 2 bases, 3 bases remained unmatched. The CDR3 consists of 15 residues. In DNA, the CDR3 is TGTGCCAGCAGTTTAATGGGGACAGGGGCCTACGAGCAGTACTTC. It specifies CASSLMGTGAYEQYF.

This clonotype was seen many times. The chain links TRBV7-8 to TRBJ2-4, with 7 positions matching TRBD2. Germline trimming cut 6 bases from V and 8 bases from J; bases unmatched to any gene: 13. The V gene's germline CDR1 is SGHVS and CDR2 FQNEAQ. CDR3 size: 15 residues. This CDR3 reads CASSLVSGPGDIQYF. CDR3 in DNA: TGTGCCAGCAGTCTGGTTAGCGGGCCTGGAGACATTCAGTACTTC. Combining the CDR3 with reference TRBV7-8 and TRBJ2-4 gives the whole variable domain GAGVSQSPRYKVAKRGQDVALRCDPISGHVSLFWYQQALGQGPEFLTYFQNEAQLDKSGLPSDRFFAERPEGSVSTLKIQRTQQEDSAVYLCASSLVSGPGDIQYFGAGTRLSVL.

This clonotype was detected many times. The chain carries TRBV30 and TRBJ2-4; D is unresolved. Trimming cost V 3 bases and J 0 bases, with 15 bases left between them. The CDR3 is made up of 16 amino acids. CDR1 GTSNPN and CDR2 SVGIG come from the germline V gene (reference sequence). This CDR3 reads CAWSTTATRAKNIQYF. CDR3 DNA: TGTGCCTGGAGCACAACCGCCACGAGAGCCAAAAACATTCAGTACTTC.

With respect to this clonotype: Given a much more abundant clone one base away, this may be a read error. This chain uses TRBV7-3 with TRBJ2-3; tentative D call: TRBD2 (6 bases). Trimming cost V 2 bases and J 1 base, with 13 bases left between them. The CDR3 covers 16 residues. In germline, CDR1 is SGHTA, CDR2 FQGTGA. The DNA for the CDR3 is TGTGCCAGCAGCTTATCTGGCGGGACGGGCACAGATACGCAGTATTTT. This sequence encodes CASSLSGGTGTDTQYF. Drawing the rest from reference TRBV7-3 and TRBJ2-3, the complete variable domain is GAGVSQTPSNKVTEKGKYVELRCDPISGHTALYWYRQSLGQGPEFLIYFQGTGAADDSGLPNDRFFAVRPEGSVSTLKIQRTERGDSAVYLCASSLSGGTGTDTQYFGPGTRLTVL.

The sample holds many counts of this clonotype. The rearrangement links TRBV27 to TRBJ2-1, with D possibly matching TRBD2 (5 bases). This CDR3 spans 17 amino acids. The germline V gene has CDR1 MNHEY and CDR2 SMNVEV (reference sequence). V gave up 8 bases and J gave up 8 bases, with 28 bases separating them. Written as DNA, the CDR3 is TGTGCCAGCTCCGACCGGCGGGCCCTACTTCCCAGCGATGAGCAGTTCTTC. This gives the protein CASSDRRALLPSDEQFF.

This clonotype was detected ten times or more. The CDR3 sequence is CASSPGTSGRITYEQYF. CDR3 nucleotides: TGCGCCAGCAGCCCCGGGACTAGCGGGAGGATTACTTACGAGCAGTACTTC. The V gene is TRBV5-1, the J gene TRBJ2-7; the match to TRBD2 covers 15 bases. Germline CDR1 is SGHRS and CDR2 is YFSETQ. The V and J ends lost 4 bases and 4 bases, in that order; junction bases with no gene match: 9. The CDR3 runs to 17 residues.

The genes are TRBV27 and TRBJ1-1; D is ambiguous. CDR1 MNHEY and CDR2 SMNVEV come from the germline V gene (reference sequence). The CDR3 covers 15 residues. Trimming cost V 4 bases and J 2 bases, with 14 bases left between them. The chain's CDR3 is CASSYSRASNTEAFF. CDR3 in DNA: TGTGCCAGCAGTTACAGTAGGGCCTCCAACACTGAAGCTTTCTTT.

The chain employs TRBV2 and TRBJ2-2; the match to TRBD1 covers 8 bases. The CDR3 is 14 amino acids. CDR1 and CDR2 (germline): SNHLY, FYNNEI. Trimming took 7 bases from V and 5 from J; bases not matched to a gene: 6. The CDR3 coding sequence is TGTGCCAGCAACGGACAGGGAACAACCGGGGAGCTGTTTTTT. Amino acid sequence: CASNGQGTTGELFF.

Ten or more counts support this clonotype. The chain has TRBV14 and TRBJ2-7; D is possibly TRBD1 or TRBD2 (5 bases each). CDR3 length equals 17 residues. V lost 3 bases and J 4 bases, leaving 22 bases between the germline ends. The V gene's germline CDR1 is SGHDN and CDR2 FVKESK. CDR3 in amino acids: CASSQAAFSGPHYEQYF. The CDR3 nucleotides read TGTGCCAGCAGCCAGGCCGCATTTTCGGGGCCCCATTACGAGCAGTACTTC.

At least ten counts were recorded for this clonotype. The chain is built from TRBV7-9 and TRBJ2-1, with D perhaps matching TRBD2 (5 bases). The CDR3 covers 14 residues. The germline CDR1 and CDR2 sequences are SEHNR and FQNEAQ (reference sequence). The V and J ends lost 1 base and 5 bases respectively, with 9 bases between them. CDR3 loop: CASSLVAGDNEQFF. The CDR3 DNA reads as TGTGCCAGCAGCTTAGTTGCCGGGGACAATGAGCAGTTCTTC.

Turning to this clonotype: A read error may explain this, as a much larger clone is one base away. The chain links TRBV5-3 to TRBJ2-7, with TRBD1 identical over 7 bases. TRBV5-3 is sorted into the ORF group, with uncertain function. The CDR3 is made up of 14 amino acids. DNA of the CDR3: TGTGCCAGCACCAGGACAGGTACGTCCTACGAGAAGTACTTC. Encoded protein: CASTRTGTSYEKYF.

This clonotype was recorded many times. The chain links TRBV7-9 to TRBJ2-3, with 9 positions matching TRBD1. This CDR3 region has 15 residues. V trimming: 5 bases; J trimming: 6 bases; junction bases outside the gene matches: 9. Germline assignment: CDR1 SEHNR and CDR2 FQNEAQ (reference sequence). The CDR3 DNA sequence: TGTGCCAGCAGCCCCGGACAGGGGAATAGGGATACGCAGTATTTT. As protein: CASSPGQGNRDTQYF.

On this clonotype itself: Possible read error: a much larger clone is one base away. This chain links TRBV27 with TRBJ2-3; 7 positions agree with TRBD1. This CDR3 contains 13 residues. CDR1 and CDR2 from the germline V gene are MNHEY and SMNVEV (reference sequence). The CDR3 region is CASRQGNTDMQYF. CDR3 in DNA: TGTGCCAGCCGACAGGGCAACACAGATATGCAGTATTTT.

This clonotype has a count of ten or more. CDR3 DNA sequence: TGCAGTGCTAGAGACCCCCTAGCGGGGGAGCAAGAGACCCAGTACTTC. Translating gives CSARDPLAGEQETQYF. The J gene is TRBJ2-5, the V gene TRBV20-1, with 10 bases aligning to TRBD2. The CDR3 runs to 16 residues. Germline V gene sequence: CDR1 DFQATT, CDR2 SNEGSKA (reference sequence). The V segment lost 0 bases and the J segment 2 bases; nucleotides outside the gene matches: 6.

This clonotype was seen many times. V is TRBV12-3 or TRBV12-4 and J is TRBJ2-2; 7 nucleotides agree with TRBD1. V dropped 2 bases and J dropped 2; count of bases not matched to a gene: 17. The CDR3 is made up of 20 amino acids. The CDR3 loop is CASSLLWALNTGVNTGELFF. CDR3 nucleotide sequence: TGTGCCAGCAGTTTACTCTGGGCACTCAATACAGGGGTCAACACCGGGGAGCTGTTTTTT.

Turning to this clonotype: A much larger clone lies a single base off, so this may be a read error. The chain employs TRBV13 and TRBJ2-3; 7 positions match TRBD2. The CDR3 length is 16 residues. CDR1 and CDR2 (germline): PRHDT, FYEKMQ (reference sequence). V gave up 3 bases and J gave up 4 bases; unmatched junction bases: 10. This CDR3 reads CASSFGVAGVPDTQYF. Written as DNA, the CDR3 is TGTGCCAGCAGCTTCGGAGTGGCGGGGGTGCCAGATACGCAGTATTTT.

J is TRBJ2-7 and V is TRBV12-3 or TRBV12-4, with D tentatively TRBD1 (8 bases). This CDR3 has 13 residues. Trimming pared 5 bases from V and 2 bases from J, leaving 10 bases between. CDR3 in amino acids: CASSTGGAYEQYF. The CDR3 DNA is TGTGCCAGCAGTACAGGGGGGGCCTACGAGCAGTACTTC.

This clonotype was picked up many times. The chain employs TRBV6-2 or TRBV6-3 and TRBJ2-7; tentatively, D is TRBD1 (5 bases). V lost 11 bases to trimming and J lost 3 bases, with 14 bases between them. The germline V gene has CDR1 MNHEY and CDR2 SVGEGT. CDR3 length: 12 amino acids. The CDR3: CAPRQSFYEQYF. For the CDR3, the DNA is TGTGCCCCACGACAGAGCTTCTACGAGCAGTACTTC.